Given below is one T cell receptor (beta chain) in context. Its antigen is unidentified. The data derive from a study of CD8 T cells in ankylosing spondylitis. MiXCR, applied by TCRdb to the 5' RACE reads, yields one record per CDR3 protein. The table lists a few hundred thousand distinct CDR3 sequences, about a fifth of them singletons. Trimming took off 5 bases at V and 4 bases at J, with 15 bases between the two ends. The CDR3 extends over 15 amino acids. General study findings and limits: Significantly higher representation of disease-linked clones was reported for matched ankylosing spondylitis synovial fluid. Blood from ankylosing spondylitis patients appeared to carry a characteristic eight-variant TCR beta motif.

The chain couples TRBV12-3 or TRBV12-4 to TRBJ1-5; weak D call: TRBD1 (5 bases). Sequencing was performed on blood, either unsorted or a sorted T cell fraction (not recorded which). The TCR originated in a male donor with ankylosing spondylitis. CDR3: CASSPSGRGNQPQHF. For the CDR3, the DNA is TGTGCCAGCAGTCCCTCAGGGCGGGGGAATCAGCCCCAGCATTTT.